This TCR beta chain was identified during a study of T cells after yellow fever vaccination. The study, taken as a whole, reports: After the booster, over 95% of CD4 and approximately 87% of CD8 primary-response clones were re-detected.

Template switching with 5'RACE generated the TCR cDNA and added a universal primer site and UMIs. TCRdb re-derived calls from the 5' RACE reads in MiXCR, one entry per CDR3 protein. The sample holds approximately 34,000 distinct CDR3 sequences, less than 8.5% seen once. CDR3 length: 15 residues. Trimming stripped 4 bases from V and 3 bases from J, with 13 bases between. This clonotype has a count of ten or more. This TCR was sampled from a man aged 18 to 30 who received the YFV17D yellow fever vaccine. Sequences were derived from PBMCs, either bulk or a sorted T-cell subset (CD4+, CD8+, memory, or dextramer-sorted; not recorded which), sampled on the day of the first yellow fever vaccination. V usage is TRBV12-3 or TRBV12-4 and J usage is TRBJ1-3, with TRBD1 as a possible D gene (5 bases). The CDR3: CASSSQGLDGNTIYF. The CDR3 coding sequence is TGTGCCAGCAGTTCCCAGGGCTTGGATGGAAACACCATATATTTT.